The clone carrying this T cell receptor (beta chain) rates as medium-sized. This specimen belongs to a study of immune characterization of retroperitoneal liposarcoma. Each CDR3 protein gets one entry after TCRdb re-called the PCR reads with MiXCR. The table has about 8,200 distinct CDR3 sequences, roughly two fifths seen once; the top ten hold under 15%. The V gene's germline CDR1 is SGHVS and CDR2 FQNEAQ. V lost 6 bases to trimming and J lost 1 base, with 17 bases between them. The CDR3 is 16 amino acids. The specimen was tumor tissue. The TCR comes from a male donor with retroperitoneal liposarcoma. The V and J genes are TRBV7-8 and TRBJ2-3, with D possibly being TRBD1 (6 bases). CDR3 sequence reads: CASSRLFRQGTDTQYF. CDR3 sequence (DNA): TGTGCCAGCAGTCGACTCTTTAGACAGGGCACAGATACGCAGTATTTT.